The clone carrying this TCR beta chain has a single count. Time point here: cycle 4 day 1 (C4D1), after 6 weeks of nivolumab. Relapses following autologous stem cell transplantation were seen in all patients, with brentuximab vedotin exposure varying. From thawed PBMCs, magnetic negative selection was used to isolate the CD8+ T cells. In germline, CDR1 is SEHNR, CDR2 FQNEAQ (reference sequence). V shed 5 bases and J shed 7 bases, with 11 bases lying between them. The length of the CDR3 is 13 residues. This entry is derived from a study of PD-1 blockade in classical Hodgkin lymphoma. Assay used: immunoSEQ multiplex PCR; TCRdb lists only in-frame clones, some missing. Among 2,000 to 3,000 clones listed, approximately 70% were seen once.

The source was CD8+ T cells from blood, collected before the fourth cycle of nivolumab. This receptor was identified in a human donor with classical Hodgkin lymphoma. The gene calls are TRBV7-9 and TRBJ2-2; D perhaps matches TRBD2 (5 bases). In DNA, the CDR3 is TGTGCCAGCAGCATCATCGAGGGCGGGGAGCTGTTTTTT. Protein sequence: CASSIIEGGELFF.